This is a list of T cell receptor beta chains from one sample in a study of blood T cell repertoires in COVID-19. Measured with immunoSEQ multiplex PCR; TCRdb has only the in-frame clones, and not every one. The sample lists some 150,000 clones, around 75% occurring once. The specimen was peripheral blood. The receptors derive from a woman aged 80 or over with acute or convalescent COVID-19. CDR3s include the opening cysteine and the closing phenylalanine or tryptophan. Fields, in order: CDR3 length, V gene, J gene, D gene, clone size, CDR3 protein, CDR3 DNA. The D gene is left open where the match is weak. Expanded clones are given a class, and other clones once, few, many or no size at all.

cdr3_length: 13
v_call: TRBV3-1/TRBV3-2
j_call: TRBJ2-1
d_call: NA
clone_size: once
cdr3_aa: CASSQDRVNEQFF
cdr3_nt: TGTGCCAGCAGCCAAGATCGTGTCAATGAGCAGTTCTTC

cdr3_length: 14
v_call: TRBV30
j_call: TRBJ1-1
d_call: TRBD1
clone_size: NA
cdr3_aa: CAWSVQGVYTEAFF
cdr3_nt: TGTGCCTGGAGTGTACAGGGGGTGTACACTGAAGCTTTCTTT

cdr3_length: 16
v_call: TRBV18
j_call: TRBJ1-5
d_call: NA
clone_size: few
cdr3_aa: CASSPGGGMGNQPQHF
cdr3_nt: TGTGCCAGCTCACCGGGGGGTGGGATGGGCAATCAGCCCCAGCATTTT

cdr3_length: 14
v_call: TRBV5-4
j_call: TRBJ1-2
d_call: TRBD1
clone_size: NA
cdr3_aa: CASSLGQGGYGYTF
cdr3_nt: TGTGCCAGCAGCTTGGGACAGGGTGGCTATGGCTACACCTTC

cdr3_length: 15
v_call: TRBV10-1
j_call: TRBJ1-2
d_call: TRBD1
clone_size: NA
cdr3_aa: CASSEGTGASYGYTF
cdr3_nt: TGCGCCAGCAGTGAAGGGACAGGGGCAAGCTATGGCTACACCTTC

cdr3_length: 18
v_call: TRBV4-1
j_call: TRBJ1-4
d_call: NA
clone_size: few
cdr3_aa: CASSHGRGRLATNEKLFF
cdr3_nt: TGCGCCAGCAGCCATGGTCGGGGTCGATTGGCAACTAATGAAAAACTGTTTTTT

cdr3_length: 13
v_call: TRBV5-4
j_call: TRBJ1-1
d_call: TRBD1
clone_size: NA
cdr3_aa: CASRRTGGTEAFF
cdr3_nt: TGTGCCAGCAGGAGGACAGGGGGGACTGAAGCTTTCTTT

cdr3_length: 15
v_call: TRBV19
j_call: TRBJ2-2
d_call: TRBD1
clone_size: NA
cdr3_aa: CASSTGQGWAGELFF
cdr3_nt: TGTGCCAGTAGTACCGGACAGGGGTGGGCCGGGGAGCTGTTTTTT

cdr3_length: 14
v_call: TRBV10-1
j_call: TRBJ2-1
d_call: TRBD1
clone_size: NA
cdr3_aa: CASSDDGQVNEQFF
cdr3_nt: TGCGCCAGCAGTGACGATGGACAGGTGAATGAGCAGTTCTTC

cdr3_length: 14
v_call: TRBV7-2
j_call: TRBJ2-4
d_call: TRBD1
clone_size: NA
cdr3_aa: CASSGGQHKNIQYF
cdr3_nt: TGTGCCAGCAGCGGGGGACAGCACAAAAACATTCAGTACTTC

cdr3_length: 13
v_call: TRBV3-1/TRBV3-2
j_call: TRBJ2-7
d_call: NA
clone_size: NA
cdr3_aa: CASRDSGGYEQYF
cdr3_nt: TGTGCCAGCAGAGACTCGGGTGGATACGAGCAGTACTTC

cdr3_length: 15
v_call: TRBV11-2
j_call: TRBJ1-3
d_call: NA
clone_size: NA
cdr3_aa: CASGRGGGSGHTIYF
cdr3_nt: TGTGCCAGCGGGAGGGGTGGAGGCTCTGGACACACCATATATTTT

cdr3_length: 17
v_call: TRBV20-1
j_call: TRBJ2-1
d_call: NA
clone_size: NA
cdr3_aa: CSASDGPVAASYNEQFF
cdr3_nt: TGCAGTGCTAGTGACGGCCCCGTAGCCGCCTCCTACAATGAGCAGTTCTTC

cdr3_length: 14
v_call: TRBV6-5
j_call: TRBJ1-2
d_call: TRBD1
clone_size: NA
cdr3_aa: CASSFQGEVGGYTF
cdr3_nt: TGTGCCAGCAGTTTCCAGGGGGAGGTCGGTGGCTACACCTTC

cdr3_length: 17
v_call: TRBV5-8
j_call: TRBJ1-5
d_call: TRBD1
clone_size: few
cdr3_aa: CASSSRTGAGSNQPQHF
cdr3_nt: TGTGCCAGCAGCTCACGGACAGGGGCCGGTAGCAATCAGCCCCAGCATTTT

cdr3_length: 13
v_call: TRBV6-5
j_call: TRBJ1-2
d_call: NA
clone_size: NA
cdr3_aa: CASSLGQPYGYTF
cdr3_nt: TGTGCCAGCAGCCTCGGACAGCCCTATGGCTACACCTTC

cdr3_length: 13
v_call: TRBV19
j_call: TRBJ1-2
d_call: TRBD1
clone_size: NA
cdr3_aa: CASSRGVNYGYTF
cdr3_nt: TGTGCCAGTAGCAGGGGGGTCAACTATGGCTACACCTTC

cdr3_length: 14
v_call: TRBV9
j_call: TRBJ2-7
d_call: TRBD2
clone_size: NA
cdr3_aa: CASSPGLAAYEQYF
cdr3_nt: TGTGCCAGCAGCCCGGGGCTAGCGGCTTACGAGCAGTACTTC

cdr3_length: 16
v_call: TRBV13
j_call: TRBJ2-3
d_call: TRBD1
clone_size: NA
cdr3_aa: CASSPSPGQSTDTQYF
cdr3_nt: TGTGCCAGCAGCCCCTCCCCGGGACAGAGCACAGATACGCAGTATTTT

cdr3_length: 14
v_call: TRBV6-5
j_call: TRBJ1-1
d_call: NA
clone_size: few
cdr3_aa: CASSRHRDQVGAFF
cdr3_nt: TGTGCCAGCAGCCGTCACAGGGATCAGGTTGGAGCTTTCTTT

cdr3_length: 14
v_call: TRBV29-1
j_call: TRBJ1-5
d_call: TRBD1
clone_size: NA
cdr3_aa: CSVTTGGGNQPQHF
cdr3_nt: TGCAGCGTTACAACAGGGGGGGGCAATCAGCCCCAGCATTTT

cdr3_length: 15
v_call: TRBV6-2/TRBV6-3
j_call: TRBJ1-6
d_call: TRBD1
clone_size: NA
cdr3_aa: CASSYRDSRGSPLHF
cdr3_nt: TGTGCCAGCAGTTACCGGGATAGCAGGGGGTCACCCCTCCACTTT

cdr3_length: 14
v_call: TRBV5-6
j_call: TRBJ2-5
d_call: TRBD1
clone_size: NA
cdr3_aa: CASSLTGVRETQYF
cdr3_nt: TGTGCCAGCAGCTTGACAGGGGTAAGAGAGACCCAGTACTTC

cdr3_length: 18
v_call: TRBV19
j_call: TRBJ2-4
d_call: NA
clone_size: few
cdr3_aa: CASSIGYTSRAARNIQYF
cdr3_nt: TGTGCCAGTAGTATAGGATATACAAGCAGGGCAGCGAGGAACATTCAGTACTTC

cdr3_length: 15
v_call: TRBV18
j_call: TRBJ2-5
d_call: NA
clone_size: NA
cdr3_aa: CASSRPRDGGETQYF
cdr3_nt: TGTGCCAGCTCCCGGCCCCGGGACGGGGGAGAGACCCAGTACTTC

cdr3_length: 16
v_call: TRBV14
j_call: TRBJ2-1
d_call: TRBD1
clone_size: NA
cdr3_aa: CASRHTGTGKYNEQFF
cdr3_nt: TGTGCCAGCAGGCATACCGGGACAGGGAAGTACAATGAGCAGTTCTTC

cdr3_length: 11
v_call: TRBV20-1
j_call: TRBJ1-2
d_call: NA
clone_size: NA
cdr3_aa: CSATQGNGYTF
cdr3_nt: TGCAGTGCTACTCAGGGGAACGGCTACACCTTC

cdr3_length: 12
v_call: TRBV28
j_call: TRBJ1-4
d_call: NA
clone_size: few
cdr3_aa: CASSAPREKLFF
cdr3_nt: TGTGCCAGCAGTGCCCCCAGAGAAAAACTGTTTTTT

cdr3_length: 12
v_call: TRBV6-6
j_call: TRBJ1-1
d_call: NA
clone_size: many
cdr3_aa: CASSPHGTEAFF
cdr3_nt: TGTGCCAGCAGTCCCCACGGGACTGAAGCTTTCTTT

cdr3_length: 14
v_call: TRBV3-1/TRBV3-2
j_call: TRBJ2-7
d_call: TRBD2
clone_size: NA
cdr3_aa: CASSQGLAGAEQYF
cdr3_nt: TGTGCCAGCAGCCAAGGTCTAGCGGGAGCCGAGCAGTACTTC

cdr3_length: 14
v_call: TRBV20-1
j_call: TRBJ1-3
d_call: NA
clone_size: NA
cdr3_aa: CSASRGGAGNTIYF
cdr3_nt: TGCAGTGCTAGTAGGGGCGGTGCTGGAAACACCATATATTTT

cdr3_length: 16
v_call: TRBV28
j_call: TRBJ1-1
d_call: TRBD1
clone_size: once
cdr3_aa: CASSPGSLNQGGRAFF
cdr3_nt: TGTGCCAGCAGCCCGGGGAGCTTAAACCAGGGGGGACGAGCTTTCTTT

cdr3_length: 16
v_call: TRBV6-5
j_call: TRBJ2-5
d_call: TRBD2
clone_size: NA
cdr3_aa: CASSYSAGRGDETQYF
cdr3_nt: TGTGCCAGCAGTTACTCCGCCGGGCGGGGGGACGAGACCCAGTACTTC

cdr3_length: 18
v_call: TRBV6-2/TRBV6-3
j_call: TRBJ2-3
d_call: NA
clone_size: NA
cdr3_aa: CASSYSWDSGSPTDTQYF
cdr3_nt: TGTGCCAGCAGTTACTCGTGGGACTCAGGGTCCCCAACAGATACGCAGTATTTT

cdr3_length: 17
v_call: TRBV4-2
j_call: TRBJ2-1
d_call: TRBD2
clone_size: NA
cdr3_aa: CASSPALGTSGRGEQFF
cdr3_nt: TGTGCCAGCAGCCCTGCTTTGGGGACTAGCGGTCGTGGTGAGCAGTTCTTC

cdr3_length: 15
v_call: TRBV29-1
j_call: TRBJ1-4
d_call: TRBD1
clone_size: NA
cdr3_aa: CSCRDRGLEYEKLFF
cdr3_nt: TGCAGCTGCCGGGACAGGGGGCTGGAGTATGAAAAACTGTTTTTT

cdr3_length: 13
v_call: TRBV4-2
j_call: TRBJ1-1
d_call: TRBD1
clone_size: once
cdr3_aa: CASSPGTDTEAFF
cdr3_nt: TGTGCCAGCAGCCCCGGGACAGACACTGAAGCTTTCTTT

cdr3_length: 17
v_call: TRBV28
j_call: TRBJ1-5
d_call: NA
clone_size: NA
cdr3_aa: CASSTPGQNFRNQPQHF
cdr3_nt: TGTGCCAGCAGTACACCGGGACAAAATTTTAGGAATCAGCCCCAGCATTTT

cdr3_length: 14
v_call: TRBV3-1/TRBV3-2
j_call: TRBJ2-5
d_call: NA
clone_size: NA
cdr3_aa: CASSPKGGVETQYF
cdr3_nt: TGTGCCAGTTCACCTAAGGGCGGGGTGGAGACCCAGTACTTC

cdr3_length: 14
v_call: TRBV28
j_call: TRBJ1-5
d_call: NA
clone_size: NA
cdr3_aa: CASSLPGAFQPQHF
cdr3_nt: TGTGCCAGCAGTTTACCAGGGGCATTTCAGCCCCAGCATTTT